Below are 15 T cell receptor beta chains sequenced from a single sample in a study of response to subunit inactivated influenza vaccine listed by TCRdb under 2018. To prepare the library, RT-PCR was applied. These reads were obtained on an Illumina HiSeq 2500. TCRdb applied fastp at Q25 and MiXCR to the public reads, then kept only in-frame beta chains. Each CDR3 protein gets just one entry, which takes the most common genes and DNA from the rows behind it. The sample has about 650,000 distinct CDR3 sequences on record, around 16% of them singletons. The ten biggest clones cover around 10% of the sample. The specimen comprised PBMCs from blood, sampled approximately 12 days after vaccination. These receptors were collected from a man aged 50 or older who received an inactivated influenza vaccine. Donor details come from another sample of the same person, matched by shared clones.

The gene calls are TRBV24-1 and TRBJ2-1, with D perhaps matching TRBD1 or TRBD2 (5 bases each). V lost 10 bases, J lost 6 bases, and 18 bases lay in between. Germline assignment: CDR1 KGHDR and CDR2 SFDVKD. This CDR3 has 14 amino acids. CDR3 amino acids: CATGLGPEANEQFF. The CDR3 nucleotides read TGTGCCACGGGTTTGGGACCAGAGGCCAATGAGCAGTTCTTC.

V is TRBV28 and J is TRBJ1-3; D possibly corresponds to TRBD1 (5 bases). Trimming shortened V by 7 bases and J by 2 bases, and 18 bases separated the two germline ends. The CDR3 extends over 16 amino acids. Per the germline V gene, CDR1 is MDHEN and CDR2 is SYDVKM. DNA for the CDR3: TGTGCCAGCAATCTTGAGGGTGGAGGGGCTGGAAACACCATATATTTT. It yields the protein CASNLEGGGAGNTIYF.

This clonotype has more than one count but fewer than ten. The rearrangement uses TRBV9 and TRBJ2-7; TRBD2 is a possible D gene (5 bases). The CDR3 has 15 amino acids. Per germline, CDR1 SGDLS and CDR2 YYNGEE. With 4 bases removed from V and 2 bases from J, the gap between germline ends came to 16 bases. The CDR3 bases are TGTGCCAGCAGCCCGCGTTCGGGCGGGCCCTACGAGCAGTACTTC. It specifies CASSPRSGGPYEQYF.

V usage is TRBV18 and J usage is TRBJ2-7, with 7 bases matching TRBD1. With 3 bases clipped from V and 5 bases from J, the junction kept 10 bases outside the gene matches. From germline, CDR1 is KGHSH and CDR2 LQKENI. The CDR3 sequence is 15 residues long. The CDR3 DNA reads as TGTGCCAGCTCACCGCTCAGTGGACAGGCCCACGAGCAGTACTTC. Translation: CASSPLSGQAHEQYF.

This clonotype was observed many times. This chain joins TRBV20-1 and TRBJ2-3; 7 bases fit TRBD1. There are 12 residues in the CDR3. The germline V gene encodes CDR1 DFQATT and CDR2 SNEGSKA (reference sequence). Trimming cost V 2 bases and J 8 bases; bases outside gene matches: 4. The CDR3 DNA sequence: TGCAGTGCTAGACAGGGGGTGGGTACGCAGTATTTT. It is translated as CSARQGVGTQYF.

The rearrangement uses TRBV6-2 or TRBV6-3 and TRBJ2-2, with TRBD2 matching over 9 bases. The V segment lost 5 bases and the J segment 5 bases; nucleotides outside the gene matches: 9. The CDR3 is 16 residues long. Germline CDR1 and CDR2: MNHEY and SVGEGT. Here the CDR3 DNA reads TGTGCCAGCAGTACAAGGGGGACTAGCAGAACCGGGGAGCTGTTTTTT. Its translation: CASSTRGTSRTGELFF.

This clonotype came up a few times. This chain connects TRBV12-3 or TRBV12-4 to TRBJ2-3; D is undetermined. This CDR3 has 11 residues. V was pared by 2 bases and J by 9 bases, with 6 bases between. The CDR3 here is CASSLLATQYF. The CDR3 DNA reads as TGTGCCAGCAGTTTATTGGCGACGCAGTATTTT.

The chain has TRBV25-1 and TRBJ2-3; TRBD1 or TRBD2 may be the D gene (5 bases each). The CDR3 sequence is 16 residues long. Germline CDR1 reads MGHDK; CDR2 reads SYGVNS. Trimming took off 8 bases at V and 1 base at J, with 19 bases between the two ends. CDR3 in amino acids: CASAVSRGPGTDTQYF. CDR3 coding DNA: TGTGCCAGCGCCGTTTCTAGGGGACCTGGCACAGATACGCAGTATTTT.

This chain links TRBV7-9 with TRBJ1-2, with a tentative D call TRBD1 (6 bases). The germline gives CDR1 SEHNR, CDR2 FQNEAQ (reference sequence). Between the trimmed V and J ends, which lost 5 bases and 8 bases, there was a span of 18 bases. The CDR3 extends over 14 amino acids. The CDR3 loop is CASSPPTGRYGYTF. CDR3 nucleotide sequence: TGTGCCAGCAGCCCTCCAACAGGGAGGTACGGCTACACCTTC. Variable domain in full (rest from reference TRBV7-9 and TRBJ1-2): DTGVSQNPRHKITKRGQNVTFRCDPISEHNRLYWYRQTLGQGPEFLTYFQNEAQLEKSRLLSDRFSAERPKGSFSTLEIQRTEQGDSAMYLCASSPPTGRYGYTFGSGTRLTVV.

The V gene is TRBV12-3 or TRBV12-4, the J gene TRBJ1-3; D is undetermined. The CDR3 has 13 residues. Between the trimmed V and J ends, which lost 6 bases and 4 bases, there was a span of 10 bases. The CDR3 nucleotides read TGTGCCAGCAGGCCCTCGGGCGGAAACACCATATATTTT. Its protein is CASRPSGGNTIYF.

A few counts support this clonotype. V gene TRBV6-5 combines with J gene TRBJ2-1; 10 bases are shared with TRBD2. This CDR3 spans 18 amino acids. V lost 2 bases, J lost 2 bases, and 9 bases stayed unmatched. Germline V lookup: CDR1 MNHEY, CDR2 SVGAGI. For the CDR3, the DNA is TGTGCCAGCAGTTACAAGGCTAGCGGGAGTTTAGCCTACAATGAGCAGTTCTTC. Translation gives CASSYKASGSLAYNEQFF.

The chain joins TRBV20-1 to TRBJ2-1, with D possibly being TRBD2 (5 bases). The CDR3 spans 14 residues. Germline CDR1 DFQATT, CDR2 SNEGSKA (reference sequence). V was shortened by 5 bases and J by 0 bases, with 11 bases between the two germline ends. DNA for the CDR3: TGCAGTGCTTACAGAGGAGGCTCCTACAATGAGCAGTTCTTC. Protein product: CSAYRGGSYNEQFF.

This chain joins TRBV4-2 and TRBJ2-7, with D perhaps TRBD1 (5 bases). Germline V gene sequence: CDR1 LGHNA, CDR2 YNFKEQ. V lost 3 bases, J lost 2 bases, and 23 bases lay in between. The CDR3 spans 18 residues. This chain's CDR3 is CASSQISPQGTVTYEQYF. The DNA of the CDR3 is TGTGCCAGCAGCCAGATCTCCCCTCAGGGTACGGTCACCTACGAGCAGTACTTC.

The V gene is TRBV29-1, the J gene TRBJ2-2, with 7 nucleotides matching TRBD1. The V and J ends lost 6 bases and 6 bases, in that order; junction bases with no gene match: 7. The CDR3 is 13 residues long. CDR1 is SQVTM, CDR2 ANQGSEA, per germline. The CDR3 spells CSVQTGVAGELFF. CDR3 DNA sequence: TGCAGCGTCCAAACAGGGGTGGCCGGGGAGCTGTTTTTT.

The chain combines TRBV30 with TRBJ1-6; D is unresolved. V was pared by 1 base and J by 10 bases, with 14 bases between. From germline, CDR1 is GTSNPN and CDR2 SVGIG (reference sequence). This CDR3 comprises 14 residues. In DNA, the CDR3 is TGTGCCTGGAGTGCTCTGATAAGAGGGTCACCCCTCCACTTT. It specifies CAWSALIRGSPLHF. Variable domain in full (rest from reference TRBV30 and TRBJ1-6): SQTIHQWPATLVQPVGSPLSLECTVEGTSNPNLYWYRQAAGRGLQLLFYSVGIGQISSEVPQNLSASRPQDRQFILSSKKLLLSDSGFYLCAWSALIRGSPLHFGNGTRLTVT.